This T cell receptor (beta chain) was sequenced in a study of blood T cell repertoires in COVID-19. In the original workflow: The authors estimated nucleated cell counts from reference gene primer amplification. Method: immunoSEQ multiplex PCR; TCRdb's copy keeps in-frame clones and lacks some. V and J calls and clone size follow that table, whereas D and trimming were derived from the DNA. The top ten clones hold about 7% of a sample with 200,000 to 250,000 clones, over 60% of them seen once. The CDR3 runs to 15 residues. V gave up 5 bases and J gave up 1 base; unmatched junction bases: 6. CDR1 and CDR2 (germline): MDHEN, SYDVKM.

This chain connects TRBV28 to TRBJ2-7; 9 bases align to TRBD2. Input material: peripheral blood. The origin of this receptor is a woman aged 65 to 85 with acute or convalescent COVID-19. CDR3 coding DNA: TGTGCCAGCAGTGTGGGGACTAGCCAGTCCTACGAGCAGTACTTC. Its protein is CASSVGTSQSYEQYF.